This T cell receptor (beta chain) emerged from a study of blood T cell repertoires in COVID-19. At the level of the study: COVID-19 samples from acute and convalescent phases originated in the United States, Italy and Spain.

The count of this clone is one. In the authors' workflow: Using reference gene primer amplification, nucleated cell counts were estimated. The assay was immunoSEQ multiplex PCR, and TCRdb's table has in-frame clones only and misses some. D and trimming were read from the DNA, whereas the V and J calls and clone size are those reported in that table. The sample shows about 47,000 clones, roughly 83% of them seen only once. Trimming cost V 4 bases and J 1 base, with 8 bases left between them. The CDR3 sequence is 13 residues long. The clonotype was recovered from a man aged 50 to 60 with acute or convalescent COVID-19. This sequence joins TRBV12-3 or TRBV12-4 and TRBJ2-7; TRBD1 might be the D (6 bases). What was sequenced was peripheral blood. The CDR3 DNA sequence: TGTGCCAGCAGTTCCGGACAGTCCTACGAGCAGTACTTC. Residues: CASSSGQSYEQYF.